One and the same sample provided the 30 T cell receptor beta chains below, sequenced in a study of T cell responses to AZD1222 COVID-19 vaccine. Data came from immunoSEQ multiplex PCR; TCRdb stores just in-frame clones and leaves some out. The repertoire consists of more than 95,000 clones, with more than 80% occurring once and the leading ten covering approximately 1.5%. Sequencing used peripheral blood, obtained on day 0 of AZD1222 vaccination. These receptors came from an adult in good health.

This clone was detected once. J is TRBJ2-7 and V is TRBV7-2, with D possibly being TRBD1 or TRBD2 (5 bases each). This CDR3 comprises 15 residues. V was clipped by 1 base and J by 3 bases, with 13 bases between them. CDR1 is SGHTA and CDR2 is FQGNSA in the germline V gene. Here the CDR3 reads CASSLGDVPGYEQYF. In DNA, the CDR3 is TGTGCCAGCAGCTTAGGGGACGTCCCGGGCTACGAGCAGTACTTC.

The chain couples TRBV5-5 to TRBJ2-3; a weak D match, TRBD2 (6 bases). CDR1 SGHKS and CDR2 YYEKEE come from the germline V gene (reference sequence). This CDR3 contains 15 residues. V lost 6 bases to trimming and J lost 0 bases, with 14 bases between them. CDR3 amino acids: CASTYAGTSTDTQYF. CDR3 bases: TGTGCCAGCACCTACGCCGGGACTAGCACAGATACGCAGTATTTT. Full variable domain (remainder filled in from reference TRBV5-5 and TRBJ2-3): DAGVTQSPTHLIKTRGQQVTLRCSPISGHKSVSWYQQVLGQGPQFIFQYYEKEERGRGNFPDRFSARQFPNYSSELNVNALLLGDSALYLCASTYAGTSTDTQYFGPGTRLTVL.

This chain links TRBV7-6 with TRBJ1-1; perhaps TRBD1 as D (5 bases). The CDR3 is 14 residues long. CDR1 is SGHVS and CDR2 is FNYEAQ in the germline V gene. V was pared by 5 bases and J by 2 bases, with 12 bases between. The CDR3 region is CASSPRALNTEAFF. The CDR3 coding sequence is TGTGCCAGCAGCCCCAGGGCCCTTAACACTGAAGCTTTCTTT.

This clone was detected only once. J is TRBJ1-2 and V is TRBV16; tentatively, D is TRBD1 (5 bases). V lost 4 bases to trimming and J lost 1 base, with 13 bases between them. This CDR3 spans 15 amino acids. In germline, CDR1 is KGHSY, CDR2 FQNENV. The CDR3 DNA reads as TGTGCCAGCAGCCCCCGACTGGACAATAACTATGGCTACACCTTC. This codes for CASSPRLDNNYGYTF.

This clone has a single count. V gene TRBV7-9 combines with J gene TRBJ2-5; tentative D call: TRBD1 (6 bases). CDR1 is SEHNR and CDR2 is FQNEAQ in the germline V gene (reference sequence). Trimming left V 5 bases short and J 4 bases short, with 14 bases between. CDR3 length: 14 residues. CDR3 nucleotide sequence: TGTGCCAGCAGCGAGTCCACAGGGAGAGAGACCCAGTACTTC. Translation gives CASSESTGRETQYF.

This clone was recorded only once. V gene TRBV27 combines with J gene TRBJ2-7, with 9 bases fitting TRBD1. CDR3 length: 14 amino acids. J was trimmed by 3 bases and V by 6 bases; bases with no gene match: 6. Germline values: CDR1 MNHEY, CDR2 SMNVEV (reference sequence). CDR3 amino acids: CASRFSGQGYEQYF. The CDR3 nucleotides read TGTGCCAGCAGATTTTCGGGACAGGGCTACGAGCAGTACTTC.

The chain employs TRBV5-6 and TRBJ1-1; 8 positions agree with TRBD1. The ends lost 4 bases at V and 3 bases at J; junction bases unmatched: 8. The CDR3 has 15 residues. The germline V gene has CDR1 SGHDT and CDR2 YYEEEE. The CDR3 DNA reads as TGTGCCAGCAGCCGAAACAGGGGGATTTACACTGAAGCTTTCTTT. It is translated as CASSRNRGIYTEAFF.

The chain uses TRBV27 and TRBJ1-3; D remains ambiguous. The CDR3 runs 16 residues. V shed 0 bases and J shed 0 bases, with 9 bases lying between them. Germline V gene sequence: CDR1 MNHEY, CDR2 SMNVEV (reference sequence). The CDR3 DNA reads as TGTGCCAGCAGTTTATCTCCCCGTCTCTCTGGAAACACCATATATTTT. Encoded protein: CASSLSPRLSGNTIYF.

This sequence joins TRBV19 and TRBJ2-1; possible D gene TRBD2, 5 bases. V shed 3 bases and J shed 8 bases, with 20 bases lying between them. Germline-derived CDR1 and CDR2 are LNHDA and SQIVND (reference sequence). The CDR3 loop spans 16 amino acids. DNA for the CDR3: TGTGCCAGTAGTATCGGACTTCGTGGGATGCTGCATGAGCAGTTCTTC. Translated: CASSIGLRGMLHEQFF.

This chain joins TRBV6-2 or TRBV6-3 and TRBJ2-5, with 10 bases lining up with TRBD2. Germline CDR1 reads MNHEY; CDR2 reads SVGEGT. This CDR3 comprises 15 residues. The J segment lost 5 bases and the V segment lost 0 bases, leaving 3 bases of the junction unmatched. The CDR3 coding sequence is TGTGCCAGCAGTTACTCTGCTAGCGGGAGCGAGACCCAGTACTTC. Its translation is CASSYSASGSETQYF.

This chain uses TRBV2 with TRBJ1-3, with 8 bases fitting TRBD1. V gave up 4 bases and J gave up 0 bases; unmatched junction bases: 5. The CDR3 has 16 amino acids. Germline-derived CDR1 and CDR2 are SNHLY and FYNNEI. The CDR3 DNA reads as TGTGCCAGCAGTGGGACAGGGACCAGCTCTGGAAACACCATATATTTT. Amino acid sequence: CASSGTGTSSGNTIYF.

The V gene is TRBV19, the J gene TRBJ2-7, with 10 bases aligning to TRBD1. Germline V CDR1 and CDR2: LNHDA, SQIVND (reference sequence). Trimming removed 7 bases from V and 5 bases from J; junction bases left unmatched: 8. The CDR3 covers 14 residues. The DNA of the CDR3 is TGTGCCAGTACCCGGACAGGGGGGCTACACGAGCAGTACTTC. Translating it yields CASTRTGGLHEQYF.

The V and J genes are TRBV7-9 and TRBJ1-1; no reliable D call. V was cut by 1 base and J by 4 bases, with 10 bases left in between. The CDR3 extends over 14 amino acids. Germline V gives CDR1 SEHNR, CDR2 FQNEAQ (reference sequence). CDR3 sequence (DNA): TGTGCCAGCAGCTTAGTTTTCGGTGGCACTGAAGCTTTCTTT. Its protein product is CASSLVFGGTEAFF.

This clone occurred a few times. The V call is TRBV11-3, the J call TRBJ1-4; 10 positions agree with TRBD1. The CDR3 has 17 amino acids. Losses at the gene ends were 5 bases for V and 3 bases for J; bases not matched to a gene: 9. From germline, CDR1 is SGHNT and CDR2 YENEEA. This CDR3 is CASSAHRDRGPNEKLFF. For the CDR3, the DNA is TGTGCCAGCAGCGCCCACCGGGACAGGGGTCCTAATGAAAAACTGTTTTTT.

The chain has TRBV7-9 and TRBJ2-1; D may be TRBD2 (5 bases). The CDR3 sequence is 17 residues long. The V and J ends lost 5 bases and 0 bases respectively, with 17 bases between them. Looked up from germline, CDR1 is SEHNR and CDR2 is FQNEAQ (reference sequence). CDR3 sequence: CASSPKRIRVSYNEQFF. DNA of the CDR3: TGTGCCAGCAGCCCTAAGCGGATAAGAGTCTCCTACAATGAGCAGTTCTTC.

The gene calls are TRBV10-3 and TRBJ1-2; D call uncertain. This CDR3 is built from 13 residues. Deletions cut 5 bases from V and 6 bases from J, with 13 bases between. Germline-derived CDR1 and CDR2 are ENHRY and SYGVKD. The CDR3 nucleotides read TGTGCCATCAGTCTGCAGTTGATGAATGGCTACACCTTC. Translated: CAISLQLMNGYTF.

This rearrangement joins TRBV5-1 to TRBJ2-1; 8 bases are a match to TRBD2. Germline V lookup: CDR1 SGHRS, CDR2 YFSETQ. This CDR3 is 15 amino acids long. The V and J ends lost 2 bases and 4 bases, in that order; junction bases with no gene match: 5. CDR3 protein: CASSLSQREYNEQFF. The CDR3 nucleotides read TGCGCCAGCAGCTTATCCCAGCGGGAGTACAATGAGCAGTTCTTC.

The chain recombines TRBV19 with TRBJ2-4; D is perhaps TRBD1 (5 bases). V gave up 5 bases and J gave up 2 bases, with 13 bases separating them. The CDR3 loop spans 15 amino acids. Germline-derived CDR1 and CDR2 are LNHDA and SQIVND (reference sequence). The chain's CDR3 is CASSDPTASKNIQYF. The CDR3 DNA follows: TGTGCCAGTAGTGACCCGACAGCTTCCAAAAACATTCAGTACTTC. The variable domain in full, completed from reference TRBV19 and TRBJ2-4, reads DGGITQSPKYLFRKEGQNVTLSCEQNLNHDAMYWYRQDPGQGLRLIYYSQIVNDFQKGDIAEGYSVSREKKESFPLTVTSAQKNPTAFYLCASSDPTASKNIQYFGAGTRLSVL.

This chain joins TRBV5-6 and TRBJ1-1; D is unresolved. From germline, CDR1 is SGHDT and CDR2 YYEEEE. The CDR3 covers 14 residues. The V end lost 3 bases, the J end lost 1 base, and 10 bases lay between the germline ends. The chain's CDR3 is CASSSLVGNTEAFF. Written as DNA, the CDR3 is TGTGCCAGCAGCTCCCTCGTAGGGAACACTGAAGCTTTCTTT.

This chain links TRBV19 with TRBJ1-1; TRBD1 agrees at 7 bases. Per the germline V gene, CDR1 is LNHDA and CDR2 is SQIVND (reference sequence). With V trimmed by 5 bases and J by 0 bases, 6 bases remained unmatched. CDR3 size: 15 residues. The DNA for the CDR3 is TGTGCCAGTAGTCCGGGACAGACCTTGAACACTGAAGCTTTCTTT. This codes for CASSPGQTLNTEAFF.

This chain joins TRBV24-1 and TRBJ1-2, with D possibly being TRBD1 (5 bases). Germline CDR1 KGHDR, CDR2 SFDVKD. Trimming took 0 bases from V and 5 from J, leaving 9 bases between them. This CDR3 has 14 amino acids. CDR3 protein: CATSDLGRTYGYTF. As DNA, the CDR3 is TGTGCCACCAGTGATTTGGGACGGACATATGGCTACACCTTC.

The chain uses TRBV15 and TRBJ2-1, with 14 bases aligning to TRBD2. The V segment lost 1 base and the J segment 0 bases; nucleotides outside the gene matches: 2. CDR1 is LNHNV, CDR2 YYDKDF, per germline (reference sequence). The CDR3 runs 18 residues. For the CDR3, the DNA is TGTGCCACCAGCAGAGCTGGACTAGCGGGAGGCTCCTACAATGAGCAGTTCTTC. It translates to CATSRAGLAGGSYNEQFF.

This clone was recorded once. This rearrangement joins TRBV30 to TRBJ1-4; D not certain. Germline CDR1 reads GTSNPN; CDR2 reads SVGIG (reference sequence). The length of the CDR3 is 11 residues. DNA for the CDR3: TGTGTCGAGGAGGCCCAGTCGACGCTGTTTTTT. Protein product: CVEEAQSTLFF. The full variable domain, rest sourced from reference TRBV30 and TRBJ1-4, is SQTIHQWPATLVQPVGSPLSLECTVEGTSNPNLYWYRQAAGRGLQLLFYSVGIGQISSEVPQNLSASRPQDRQFILSSKKLLLSDSGFYLCVEEAQSTLFFGSGTQLSVL.

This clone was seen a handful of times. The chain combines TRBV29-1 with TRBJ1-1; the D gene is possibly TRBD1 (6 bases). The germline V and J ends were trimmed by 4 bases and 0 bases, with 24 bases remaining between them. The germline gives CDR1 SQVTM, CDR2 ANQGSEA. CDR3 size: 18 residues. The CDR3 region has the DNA TGCAGCGTTGCACTATGGGGGGCGGGAAAAGCCATGAACACTGAAGCTTTCTTT. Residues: CSVALWGAGKAMNTEAFF.

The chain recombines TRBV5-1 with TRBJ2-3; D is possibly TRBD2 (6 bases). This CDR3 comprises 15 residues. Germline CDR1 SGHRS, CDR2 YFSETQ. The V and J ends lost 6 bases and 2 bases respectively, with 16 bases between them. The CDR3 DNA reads TGCGCCAGCACCTCGGGAGACTTTCCCACAGATACGCAGTATTTT. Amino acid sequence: CASTSGDFPTDTQYF.

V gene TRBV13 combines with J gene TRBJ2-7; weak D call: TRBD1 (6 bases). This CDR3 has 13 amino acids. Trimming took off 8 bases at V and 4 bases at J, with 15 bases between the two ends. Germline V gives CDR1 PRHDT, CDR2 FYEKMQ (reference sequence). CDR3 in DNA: TGTGCCAGCCGTCTGACAGGTCGGTACGAGCAGTACTTC. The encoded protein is CASRLTGRYEQYF.

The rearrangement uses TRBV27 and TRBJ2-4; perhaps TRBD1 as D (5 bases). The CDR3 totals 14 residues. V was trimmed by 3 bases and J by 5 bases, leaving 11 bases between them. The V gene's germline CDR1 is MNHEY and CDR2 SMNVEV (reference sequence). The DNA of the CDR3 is TGTGCCAGCAGTTTCAGGGATGTCCAAAACATTCAGTACTTC. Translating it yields CASSFRDVQNIQYF.

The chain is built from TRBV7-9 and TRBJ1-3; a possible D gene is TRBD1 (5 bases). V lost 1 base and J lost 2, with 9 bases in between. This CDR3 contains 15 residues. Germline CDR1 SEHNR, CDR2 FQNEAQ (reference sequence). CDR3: CASSLGGIAGNTIYF. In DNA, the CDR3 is TGTGCCAGCAGCTTAGGGGGGATTGCTGGAAACACCATATATTTT.

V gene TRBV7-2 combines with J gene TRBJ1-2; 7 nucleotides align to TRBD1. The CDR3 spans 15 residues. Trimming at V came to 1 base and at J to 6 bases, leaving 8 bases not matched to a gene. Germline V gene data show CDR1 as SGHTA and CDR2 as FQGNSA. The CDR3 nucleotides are TGTGCCAGCAGCTTAGTGCCCGGGACAGTAGATGGCTACACCTTC. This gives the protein CASSLVPGTVDGYTF.

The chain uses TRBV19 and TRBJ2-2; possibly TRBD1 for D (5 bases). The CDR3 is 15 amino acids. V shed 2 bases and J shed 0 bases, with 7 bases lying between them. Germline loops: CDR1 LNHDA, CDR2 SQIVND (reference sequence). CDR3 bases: TGTGCCAGTAGTATACAGGGATCGAACACCGGGGAGCTGTTTTTT. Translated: CASSIQGSNTGELFF.